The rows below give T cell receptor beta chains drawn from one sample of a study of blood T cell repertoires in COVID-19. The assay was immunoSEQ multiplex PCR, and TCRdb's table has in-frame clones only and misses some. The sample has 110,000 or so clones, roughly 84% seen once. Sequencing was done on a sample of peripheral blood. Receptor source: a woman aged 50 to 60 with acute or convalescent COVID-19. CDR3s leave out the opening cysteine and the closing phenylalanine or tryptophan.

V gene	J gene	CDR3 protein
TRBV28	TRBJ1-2	ASSIGGAMEYGYT
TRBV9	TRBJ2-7	ASSKRTGGSEQY
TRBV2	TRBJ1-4	ASSDRGTNEKLF
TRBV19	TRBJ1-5	ASRDQTGLRQPQH
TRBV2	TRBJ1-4	ASKGTGNEKLF
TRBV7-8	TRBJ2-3	ASSPIAGITDTQY
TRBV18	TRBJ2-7	ASSAGGGGYYEQY
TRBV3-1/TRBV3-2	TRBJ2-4	ASSQPLGKRDKNIQY
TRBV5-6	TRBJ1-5	ASSLTKGQLIGNQPQH
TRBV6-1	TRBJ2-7	ASSEGETGPYEQY
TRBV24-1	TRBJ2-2	ATSVQDTGELF
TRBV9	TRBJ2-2	ASSVGLDGAGELF
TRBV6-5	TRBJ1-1	ASSYSYGRNTEAF
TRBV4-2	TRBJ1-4	ASSSQETNEKLF
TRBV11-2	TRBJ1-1	ASRPLRVPEAF
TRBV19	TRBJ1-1	ASSRGTGWNTEAF
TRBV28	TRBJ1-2	ASSSSWTPNNYGYT
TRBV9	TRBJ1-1	ASSVGDTLNTEAF
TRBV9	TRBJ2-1	ASSVGDNSYNEQF
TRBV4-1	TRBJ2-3	ASSGLAGFTDTQY
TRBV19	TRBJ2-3	ASSLAGRSDTQY
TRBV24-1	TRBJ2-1	ATSDSGTGAHNEQF
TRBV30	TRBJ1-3	AWTFGGAGGNTIY
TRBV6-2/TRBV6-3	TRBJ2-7	ASSYDWGSGGYEQY
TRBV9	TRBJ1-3	ASSLPDSGNTIY
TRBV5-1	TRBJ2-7	ASSSSGTHYEQY
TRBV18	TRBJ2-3	ASSPPTLRAGDTQY
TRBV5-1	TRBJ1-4	ASSFVTGGVDEKLF
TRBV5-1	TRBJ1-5	ASSFEGSGNQPQH
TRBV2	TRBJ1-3	ASSAPGGRGNTIY
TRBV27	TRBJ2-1	ASSRGGGLGYNEQF
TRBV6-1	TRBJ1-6	ASSDRGPQSPGYNSPLH
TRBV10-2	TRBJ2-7	ASSAQRGIYEQY
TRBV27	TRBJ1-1	ASSLRDSLTEAF
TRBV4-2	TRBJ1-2	ASSQGENRGADGYT
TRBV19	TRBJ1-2	ASSPSGTLGNQGYT